The 27 T cell receptor beta chains reported below all come from one sample, sequenced in a study of molecular identifiers for immune sequencing clone quantification. One entry per CDR3 protein results from TCRdb running MiXCR on the PCR reads. The table has just under 65,000 distinct CDR3 sequences, around 17% seen once. Sample: naive CD8+ T cells from blood, with Jurkat cell RNA spiked in. The subset here: FACS-sorted CD8+CD4-CCR7+CD45RA+ naive T cells. These receptors were taken from a human donor in good health. Some libraries in this study had Jurkat cell RNA spiked in.

On this clonotype itself: A read error may explain this, as a much larger clone is one base away. J is TRBJ1-3 and V is TRBV7-9, with a tentative D call TRBD1 (6 bases). The CDR3 totals 15 residues. Germline lookup yields CDR1 SEHNR and CDR2 FQNEAQ (reference sequence). The CDR3 reads CASALGGTSGNTTYF. As DNA, the CDR3 is TGTGCCAGCGCGTTAGGGGGGACCTCTGGAAACACCACATATTTT.

This clonotype came up a few times. One end of the junction does not line up with germline, which may come from a read error. The chain combines TRBV2 with TRBJ2-7, with D unclear. Germline V CDR1 and CDR2: SNHLY, FYNNEI. The CDR3 extends over 14 amino acids. This CDR3 is CASSEWASSDEQHF. The CDR3 DNA reads as TGTGCCAGCAGTGAATGGGCGAGCTCCGACGAGCAGCACTTC. The full variable domain, its missing parts supplied by reference TRBV2 and TRBJ2-7, is EPEVTQTPSHQVTQMGQEVILRCVPISNHLYFYWYRQILGQKVEFLVSFYNNEISEKSEIFDDQFSVERPDGSNFTLKIRSTKLEDSAMYFCASSEWASSDEQHFGPGTRLTVT.

This clonotype showed up just a few times. It may be a read error: a sequence one base away is much more abundant. This chain links TRBV27 with TRBJ2-1; a weak D match, TRBD2 (5 bases). CDR1 is MNHEY, CDR2 SMNVEV, per germline (reference sequence). The CDR3 runs 14 residues. Between the trimmed V and J ends, which lost 4 bases and 5 bases, there was a span of 12 bases. CDR3 coding DNA: TGTGCCAGCAGTTCCACAAGCGGCCACAATGAGCAGTTCTTC. Encoded protein: CASSSTSGHNEQFF.

Concerning this clonotype: A clone one base away is much larger, so this may be a read error. J is TRBJ1-1 and V is TRBV13, with D unresolved. The ends were cut back, 5 bases at V and 8 bases at J, with 12 bases in the middle. Germline CDR1 PRHDT, CDR2 FYEKMQ (reference sequence). This CDR3 spans 12 amino acids. CDR3 residues: CASSSSRTEAFF. In DNA, the CDR3 is TGTGCCAGCAGCAGCTCGCGCACCGAAGCTTTCTTT.

V and J are TRBV7-9 and TRBJ2-7; 7 bases agree with TRBD1. This CDR3 contains 13 residues. Germline V gene lookup returns CDR1 SEHNR and CDR2 FQNEAQ (reference sequence). V gave up 6 bases and J gave up 2 bases; unmatched junction bases: 4. CDR3 in DNA: TGTGCCAGCAGGGCCGGGACAGCCTACGAGCAGTACTTC. It specifies CASRAGTAYEQYF.

This chain joins TRBV5-1 and TRBJ2-5; D unresolved. Germline V gene data show CDR1 as SGHRS and CDR2 as YFSETQ. V was trimmed by 0 bases and J by 3 bases, leaving 9 bases between them. This CDR3 has 14 residues. CDR3: CASSLGVVEETQYF. The DNA of the CDR3 is TGCGCCAGCAGCTTGGGGGTGGTGGAAGAGACCCAGTACTTC. The full variable domain, in which reference TRBV5-1 and TRBJ2-5 provide the parts outside the CDR3, is KAGVTQTPRYLIKTRGQQVTLSCSPISGHRSVSWYQQTPGQGLQFLFEYFSETQRNKGNFPGRFSGRQFSNSRSEMNVSTLELGDSALYLCASSLGVVEETQYFGPGTRLLVL.

This clonotype is medium-sized in the sample. The chain carries TRBV7-2 and TRBJ2-4, with D tentatively TRBD2 (5 bases). V lost 0 bases and J lost 0, with 12 bases in between. The V gene's germline CDR1 is SGHTA and CDR2 FQGNSA. This CDR3 spans 17 amino acids. CDR3 amino acids: CASSLALSVLAKNIQYF. CDR3 coding DNA: TGTGCCAGCAGCTTAGCACTTAGCGTACTAGCCAAAAACATTCAGTACTTC.

This clonotype was seen at least ten times. The chain joins TRBV27 to TRBJ1-1; tentatively, D is TRBD1 (6 bases). V was cut by 2 bases and J by 5 bases, with 12 bases left in between. CDR3 length: 14 amino acids. Germline CDR1 MNHEY, CDR2 SMNVEV (reference sequence). The CDR3 bases are TGTGCCAGCAGTTTAGTTGTTCAGGGGACTGAAGCTTTCTTT. Translated, it gives CASSLVVQGTEAFF.

Comment on this clonotype: This may be a read error: a much more frequent sequence differs by one nucleotide. CDR3 nucleotide sequence: TGTGCCAGTAGCCAAGTTAACTTGTATTTT. As protein: CASSQVNLYF. The gene calls are TRBV19 and TRBJ1-5; D ambiguous. Per the germline V gene, CDR1 is LNHDA and CDR2 is SQIVND (reference sequence). The CDR3 contains 10 residues.

V is TRBV9 and J is TRBJ1-1, with TRBD1 identical over 7 bases. Per germline, CDR1 SGDLS and CDR2 YYNGEE. The CDR3 spans 14 residues. J lost 4 bases, V lost 0 bases, and 3 bases had no gene match. The CDR3 loop reads CASSVGGGLTEAFF. The CDR3 DNA sequence: TGTGCCAGCAGCGTAGGAGGGGGCCTCACTGAAGCTTTCTTT.

This clonotype was recorded at least ten times. This rearrangement joins TRBV5-1 to TRBJ2-1; 13 nucleotides align to TRBD2. This CDR3 contains 15 residues. Germline CDR1 is SGHRS and CDR2 is YFSETQ. The V segment lost 5 bases and the J segment 6 bases; nucleotides outside the gene matches: 5. In nucleotides, the CDR3 is TGCGCCAGCAGGTCCGGGACTAGCGGGATCAATGAGCAGTTCTTC. Amino acid sequence: CASRSGTSGINEQFF. Combining the CDR3 with reference TRBV5-1 and TRBJ2-1 gives the whole variable domain KAGVTQTPRYLIKTRGQQVTLSCSPISGHRSVSWYQQTPGQGLQFLFEYFSETQRNKGNFPGRFSGRQFSNSRSEMNVSTLELGDSALYLCASRSGTSGINEQFFGPGTRLTVL.

This clonotype was observed a single time. A read error may explain this, as a much larger clone is one base away. The CDR3 does not close with the conserved phenylalanine or tryptophan, likely indicating a read error. The chain is built from TRBV19 and TRBJ1-1; D might be TRBD1 (6 bases). The CDR3 has 16 residues. Trimming pared 3 bases from V and 0 bases from J, leaving 14 bases between. Germline loops: CDR1 LNHDA, CDR2 SQIVND (reference sequence). CDR3 in DNA: TGTGCCAGTAGTATTTATTCCGGACAGTTGAACACTGAAGCTTTCTCT. Protein sequence: CASSIYSGQLNTEAFS.

Concerning this clonotype itself: This may be a read error: a much more frequent sequence differs by one nucleotide. This chain joins TRBV6-6 and TRBJ1-4; 9 nucleotides line up with TRBD1. Germline V gene lookup returns CDR1 MNHNY and CDR2 SVGAGI (reference sequence). CDR3 size: 13 residues. The CDR3 reads CASRRDRAERLFF. CDR3 in DNA: TGTGCCAGCCGCCGGGACAGGGCTGAAAGACTGTTTTTT.

In this sample, this clonotype turned up many times. This chain links TRBV7-6 with TRBJ2-3; 9 bases line up with TRBD1. CDR3 length equals 14 residues. With V trimmed by 4 bases and J by 4 bases, 3 bases remained unmatched. CDR1 SGHVS and CDR2 FNYEAQ come from the germline V gene. The CDR3 bases are TGTGCCAGCAGCTCGGACAGGGGCCCAGATACGCAGTATTTT. This sequence encodes CASSSDRGPDTQYF.

This clonotype was counted only a few times. A read error may explain this, as a much larger clone is one base away. Given the absence of the conserved phenylalanine or tryptophan at the CDR3 end, a read error is likely. J is TRBJ1-6 and V is TRBV20-1; TRBD1 is a possible D gene (5 bases). Germline values: CDR1 DFQATT, CDR2 SNEGSKA (reference sequence). The V gene lost 0 bases and the J gene lost 8 bases, with 11 bases spanning the gap. CDR3 length equals 14 residues. CDR3 protein: CSARDPSGYSPLHL. The CDR3 coding sequence is TGCAGTGCTAGAGATCCGTCAGGGTATTCACCCCTCCACCTT.

This clonotype was seen ten or more times. The J gene is TRBJ1-2, the V gene TRBV28, with D uncertain. This CDR3 spans 13 amino acids. Germline assignment: CDR1 MDHEN and CDR2 SYDVKM. With 3 bases removed from V and 5 bases from J, the gap between germline ends came to 10 bases. CDR3 in amino acids: CASSFVQTYGYTF. For the CDR3, the DNA is TGTGCCAGCAGTTTTGTACAGACTTATGGCTACACCTTC.

This clonotype was observed many times. This chain links TRBV6-2 or TRBV6-3 with TRBJ2-1; the match to TRBD2 covers 8 bases. V was clipped by 6 bases and J by 8 bases; unmatched bases: 6. CDR3 length: 13 amino acids. Germline loops: CDR1 MNHEY, CDR2 SVGEGT. In DNA, the CDR3 is TGTGCCAGCAGCTCCAGCGGGAGTTATGAGCAGTTCTTC. Translating gives CASSSSGSYEQFF.

This clonotype was detected ten times or more. The V call is TRBV20-1, the J call TRBJ2-1; possibly TRBD1 or TRBD2 for D (5 bases each). V gave up 1 base and J gave up 5 bases, with 15 bases separating them. CDR3 length: 15 amino acids. CDR1 DFQATT and CDR2 SNEGSKA come from the germline V gene (reference sequence). The CDR3 spells CSARGRLGTHNEQFF. The CDR3 DNA sequence: TGCAGTGCTAGAGGCCGACTCGGGACCCACAATGAGCAGTTCTTC.

The CDR3 protein is CASSLGGNLETQYF. The CDR3 DNA reads TGTGCCAGCAGTTTGGGAGGGAATTTGGAGACCCAGTACTTC. The chain employs TRBV12-3 or TRBV12-4 and TRBJ2-5, with 7 bases matching TRBD2. The length of the CDR3 is 14 residues. Germline trimming cut 3 bases from V and 5 bases from J; bases unmatched to any gene: 6.

On this clonotype: This sequence may be a read error, since a much larger clone differs from it by one base. The chain is built from TRBV7-9 and TRBJ2-1; D not resolved. Looked up from germline, CDR1 is SEHNR and CDR2 is FQNEAQ (reference sequence). The CDR3 is 13 residues long. CDR3 sequence (DNA): TGTGCCAGCAGCTTACCGCTCTACAATGAGCAGCTCTTC. Translating it yields CASSLPLYNEQLF.

Remarks on this clonotype: A much larger clone is a single base away; this may be a read error. No conserved phenylalanine or tryptophan is present at the end of the CDR3, so a read error is the likely explanation. The chain's CDR3 is CASADRVTNTEAFL. Written as DNA, the CDR3 is TGTGCCAGTGCAGACAGGGTAACGAACACTGAAGCTTTCCTT. V usage is TRBV5-3 and J usage is TRBJ1-1; 7 nucleotides align to TRBD1. TRBV5-3 counts as an open reading frame of uncertain function. V lost 8 bases and J lost 1; bases outside the gene matches: 8. This CDR3 contains 14 residues.

This clonotype has ten or more counts. The chain uses TRBV28 and TRBJ1-4; the D gene is possibly TRBD1 (6 bases). The CDR3 covers 19 residues. The V and J ends lost 4 bases and 6 bases respectively, with 27 bases between them. CDR1 and CDR2 from the germline V gene are MDHEN and SYDVKM. The CDR3, as DNA: TGTGCCAGCAGTTCAACCACCCCAGGGGCCGCGTTACATCATGAAAAACTGTTTTTT. This encodes CASSSTTPGAALHHEKLFF.

The chain carries TRBV10-2 and TRBJ2-7; the D is unclear. Trimming took 3 bases from V and 7 from J, leaving 7 bases between them. The length of the CDR3 is 11 residues. Germline-derived CDR1 and CDR2 are WSHSY and SAAADI. CDR3 region: CASSDGSEQYF. The CDR3 region has the DNA TGCGCCAGCAGTGATGGAAGTGAGCAGTACTTC.

In its sample, this clonotype was seen many times. The chain uses TRBV20-1 and TRBJ2-2, with 7 nucleotides matching TRBD2. CDR1 and CDR2 (germline): DFQATT, SNEGSKA (reference sequence). Losses at the gene ends were 6 bases for V and 1 base for J; bases not matched to a gene: 8. CDR3 size: 15 residues. CDR3 residues: CSARFSGWNTGELFF. CDR3 DNA: TGCAGTGCCAGATTTAGCGGGTGGAACACCGGGGAGCTGTTTTTT.

This clonotype has ten or more counts. The rearrangement uses TRBV13 and TRBJ2-3, with unresolved D. Germline-derived CDR1 and CDR2 are PRHDT and FYEKMQ (reference sequence). CDR3 length: 16 residues. V was shortened by 4 bases and J by 0 bases, with 14 bases between the two germline ends. The CDR3 is CASSYRVEHSTDTQYF. The CDR3 nucleotides read TGTGCCAGCAGCTACCGGGTGGAGCACAGCACAGATACGCAGTATTTT.

This clonotype has a count of ten or more. The CDR3 DNA sequence: TGCAGTGCTAGGGGTCCGAGCGGGAGGGCTCCCGACGAGCAGTACTTC. Amino acid sequence: CSARGPSGRAPDEQYF. The V gene is TRBV20-1, the J gene TRBJ2-7; 10 positions match TRBD2. The CDR3 extends over 16 amino acids. Trimming at V came to 3 bases and at J to 5 bases, leaving 13 bases not matched to a gene. Germline CDR1 is DFQATT and CDR2 is SNEGSKA (reference sequence).

This clonotype was found many times. The chain joins TRBV7-2 to TRBJ2-3; 11 bases are shared with TRBD2. Trimming removed 4 bases from V and 0 bases from J; junction bases left unmatched: 12. The CDR3 is 19 residues long. Germline V lookup: CDR1 SGHTA, CDR2 FQGNSA. The CDR3 is CASSSWGLAGGPSTDTQYF. CDR3 nucleotide sequence: TGTGCCAGCAGCTCCTGGGGTCTAGCGGGAGGACCCAGCACAGATACGCAGTATTTT.